The source of this T cell receptor beta chain is a study of radiation and T cells in renal cell carcinoma. Notes on the study in general: Top tumor clonotypes rose in blood 2 weeks post-radiation, then contracted. Pretreatment tumor biopsies were lacking, so baseline clonotypes are unknown.

As for time point: baseline pretreatment blood. Described treatment: 15 Gy SBRT to primary tumor, nephrectomy 4 weeks later. TCRdb's copy holds only in-frame clones and misses some; the assay was immunoSEQ multiplex PCR. The table has 85,000 to 100,000 clones, 65% to 90% seen once. A word on this clone: Its target is not known.

The V gene lost 3 bases and the J gene lost 5 bases, with 10 bases spanning the gap. There are 13 residues in the CDR3. Germline loops: CDR1 MNHEY, CDR2 SMNVEV (reference sequence). The sequencing used blood, collected from a patient whose treatment included radiotherapy and nephrectomy. This sequence joins TRBV27 and TRBJ1-1, with a possible D match to TRBD1 (5 bases). The TCR was taken from a man in his fifties or sixties with renal cell carcinoma. This CDR3 reads CASSFEGRTEAFF. CDR3 nucleotide sequence: TGTGCCAGCAGTTTTGAGGGGAGGACTGAAGCTTTCTTT.